This record looks at one T cell receptor (beta chain) sequence and its context. The CDR3 has 15 amino acids. V dropped 4 bases and J dropped 15 bases, with 26 bases sitting between them. Germline V lookup: CDR1 SGHRS, CDR2 YFSETQ. This specimen belongs to a study of OX40 agonist ivuxolimab in advanced cancers. Clones were read by immunoSEQ multiplex PCR, and TCRdb kept only the in-frame ones, dropping some. The sample consists of roughly 84,000 clones, about 84% of them appearing once. The chain uses TRBV5-1 and TRBJ2-1, with D tentatively TRBD1 (6 bases). The receptor's source is an adult with an advanced solid tumor such as melanoma, head and neck, liver or kidney cancer. Sample: CD4+ or CD8+ T cells sorted from blood, taken in a trial of the OX40 agonist ivuxolimab. The CDR3 region is CASSDSPGTPEGGFF. CDR3 bases: TGCGCCAGCAGCGATTCACCCGGGACACCCGAGGGTGGGTTCTTC.